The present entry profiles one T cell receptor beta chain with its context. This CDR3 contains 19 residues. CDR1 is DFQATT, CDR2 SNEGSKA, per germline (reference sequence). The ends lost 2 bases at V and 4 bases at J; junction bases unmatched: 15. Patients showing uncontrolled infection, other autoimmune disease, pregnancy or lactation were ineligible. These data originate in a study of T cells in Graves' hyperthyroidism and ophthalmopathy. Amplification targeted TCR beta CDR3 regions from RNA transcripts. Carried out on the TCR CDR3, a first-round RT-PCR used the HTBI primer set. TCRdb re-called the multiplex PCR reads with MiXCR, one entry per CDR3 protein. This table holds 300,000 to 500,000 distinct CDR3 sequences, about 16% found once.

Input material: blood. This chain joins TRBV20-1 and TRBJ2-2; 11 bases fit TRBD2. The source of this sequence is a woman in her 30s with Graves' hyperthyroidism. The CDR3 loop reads CSARPPLAGGRFGTGELFF. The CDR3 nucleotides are TGCAGTGCTAGACCGCCCCTAGCGGGAGGTCGGTTTGGCACCGGGGAGCTGTTTTTT.